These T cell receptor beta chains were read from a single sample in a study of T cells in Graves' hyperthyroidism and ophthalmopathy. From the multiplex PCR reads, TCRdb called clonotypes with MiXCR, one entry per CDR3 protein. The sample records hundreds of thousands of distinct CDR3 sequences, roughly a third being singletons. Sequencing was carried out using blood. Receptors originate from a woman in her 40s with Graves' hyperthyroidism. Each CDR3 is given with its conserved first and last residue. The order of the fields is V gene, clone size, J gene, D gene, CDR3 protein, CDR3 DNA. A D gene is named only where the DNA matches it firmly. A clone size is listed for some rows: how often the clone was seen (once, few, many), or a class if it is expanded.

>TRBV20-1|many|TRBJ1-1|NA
CSVQTRGTEAFF
TGCAGTGTTCAGACACGGGGGACTGAAGCTTTCTTT
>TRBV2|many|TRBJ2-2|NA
CASREDFNGELFF
TGTGCCAGCAGGGAGGACTTTAACGGGGAGCTGTTTTTT
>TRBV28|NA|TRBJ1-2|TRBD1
CASTSTGTGNYGYTF
TGTGCCAGCACCTCAACCGGGACAGGGAACTATGGCTACACCTTC
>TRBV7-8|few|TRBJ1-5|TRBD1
CASSLGSGGSNQPQHF
TGTGCCAGCAGCTTAGGATCAGGGGGAAGCAATCAGCCCCAGCATTTT
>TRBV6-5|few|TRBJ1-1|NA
CASEERSEAFF
TGTGCCAGCGAGGAGAGGTCTGAAGCTTTCTTT
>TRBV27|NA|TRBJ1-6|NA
CASSPTGSMLSPLHF
TGTGCCAGCAGTCCTACCGGATCGATGCTCTCACCCCTCCACTTT
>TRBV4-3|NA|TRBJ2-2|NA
CASSQAIANTGELFF
TGCGCCAGCAGCCAAGCCATCGCGAACACCGGGGAGCTGTTTTTT
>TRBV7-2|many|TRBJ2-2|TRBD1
CASDRDRGMGGELFF
TGTGCCAGTGACCGGGACAGGGGGATGGGCGGGGAGCTGTTTTTT
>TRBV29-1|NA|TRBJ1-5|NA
CSVDDGEYSNQPQHF
TGCAGCGTTGACGACGGGGAATATAGCAATCAGCCCCAGCATTTT
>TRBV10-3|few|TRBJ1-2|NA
CAIRSEDTAGYTF
TGTGCCATCAGATCCGAGGACACAGCCGGCTACACCTTC
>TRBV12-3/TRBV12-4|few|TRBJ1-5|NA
CASRPDSSGPQHF
TGTGCCAGCAGACCCGACAGTTCTGGCCCCCAGCATTTT
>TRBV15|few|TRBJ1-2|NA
CATSSREAGHGYTF
TGTGCCACCAGCAGCCGTGAGGCTGGACATGGCTACACCTTC
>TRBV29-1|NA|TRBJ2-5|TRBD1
CSVGITGAQETQYF
TGCAGCGTTGGAATTACAGGGGCCCAAGAGACCCAGTACTTC
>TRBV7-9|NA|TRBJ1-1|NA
CASSSYSVSEAFF
TGTGCCAGCAGCTCCTATAGTGTTAGTGAAGCTTTCTTT
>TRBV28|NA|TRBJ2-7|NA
CANSDRGAYEQYF
TGTGCCAACTCGGACCGGGGGGCTTACGAGCAGTACTTC
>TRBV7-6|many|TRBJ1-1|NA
CASSLGRGRGTEAFF
TGTGCCAGCAGCTTAGGGCGGGGCAGGGGAACTGAAGCTTTCTTT
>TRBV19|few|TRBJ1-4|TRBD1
CASSLYSGTGNEKLFF
TGTGCCAGTAGTCTATACTCCGGGACAGGAAATGAAAAACTGTTTTTT
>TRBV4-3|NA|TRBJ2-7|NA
CASSQVHPGGVPKEQYF
TGCGCCAGCAGCCAAGTCCATCCCGGGGGCGTCCCCAAGGAGCAGTACTTC
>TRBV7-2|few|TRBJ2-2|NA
CASSPPRSTGELFF
TGTGCCAGCAGCCCCCCGAGGAGCACCGGGGAGCTGTTTTTT
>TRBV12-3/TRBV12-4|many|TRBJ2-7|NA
CASSFSGLGEQYF
TGTGCCAGCAGTTTCTCGGGGCTCGGGGAGCAGTACTTC
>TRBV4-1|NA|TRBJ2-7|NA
CASSPNEGGVWEQYF
TGCGCCAGCAGCCCTAACGAGGGCGGGGTGTGGGAGCAGTACTTC
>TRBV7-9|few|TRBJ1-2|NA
CASSLKSYRSPRNYGYTF
TGTGCCAGCAGCTTAAAATCGTACAGGAGTCCGAGAAACTATGGCTACACCTTC
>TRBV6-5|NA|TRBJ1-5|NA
CASSYSSRGVNQPQHF
TGTGCCAGCAGTTACTCGAGTAGGGGCGTCAATCAGCCCCAGCATTTT
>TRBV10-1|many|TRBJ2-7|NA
CASGEQAYEQYF
TGCGCCAGCGGGGAACAGGCGTACGAGCAGTACTTC
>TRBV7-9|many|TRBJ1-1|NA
CASSPLGLNTEAFF
TGTGCCAGCAGCCCTCTGGGGCTGAACACTGAAGCTTTCTTT
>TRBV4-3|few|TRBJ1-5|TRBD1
CASSQGDRDQPQHF
TGCGCCAGCAGCCAGGGGGACAGGGATCAGCCCCAGCATTTT